The T cell receptor (beta chain) described here comes from a study of blood T cell repertoires in COVID-19. Study as a whole: Some COVID-19 samples were acute and others convalescent; all came from the United States, Italy and Spain. Nucleic acid was either cDNA or gDNA, and it came from T cells, B-cell-depleted T cells, or PBMCs.

V gave up 4 bases and J gave up 8 bases, with 14 bases separating them. The CDR3 has 13 amino acids. The germline V gene has CDR1 KGHSH and CDR2 LQKENI. In the original analysis: Amplified reference gene primers provided the basis for estimating nucleated cell counts. Sequencing was performed with immunoSEQ multiplex PCR; in TCRdb, only in-frame clones are kept and a portion is missing. The V and J calls and clone size come from that table; D and trimming were worked out from the DNA. Of 200,000 to 250,000 clones detected, approximately 78% appear once; the ten largest clones hold 10% to 15%. The chain joins TRBV18 to TRBJ1-1; D is possibly TRBD1 (5 bases). Sequenced input: peripheral blood. The origin of this receptor is a woman aged 40 to 50 with acute or convalescent COVID-19. The CDR3 protein is CASSLAGRGEAFF. The CDR3 DNA is TGTGCCAGCTCACTCGCGGGAAGGGGAGAAGCTTTCTTT.